This T cell receptor beta chain came from a study of CD8 T cells in Susac syndrome. Turning to the study itself: Among the sequenced Susac syndrome patients, over five had active disease while 8 or 9 were in remission.

The ends lost 2 bases at V and 0 bases at J; junction bases unmatched: 3. The CDR3 is 18 residues long. Germline V gene sequence: CDR1 SGHAT, CDR2 FQNNGV. RNA, at roughly 0.45 to 1 ug, was reverse transcribed with random hexamers. MiXCR, applied by TCRdb to the immunoSEQ multiplex PCR reads, yields one record per CDR3 protein. The sample holds fewer than 200,000 distinct CDR3 sequences, 94% seen once. The clonotype originates from a human donor with Susac syndrome. The sample consisted of CD4+ T cells from PBMCs. The chain recombines TRBV11-2 with TRBJ2-2; 13 positions agree with TRBD2. In DNA, the CDR3 is TGTGCCAGCAGCTTAAGACTAGCGGGGGGCCCGAACACCGGGGAGCTGTTTTTT. Residues: CASSLRLAGGPNTGELFF.